This T cell receptor beta chain was captured in a study of CD8 T cells in Susac syndrome. Roughly 0.45 to 1 ug RNA was reverse transcribed with random hexamers. Coverage of TCR beta CDR3 amplification by immunoSEQ multiplex PCR extended to 54 Vbeta and 13 Jbeta. TCRdb passed the immunoSEQ multiplex PCR reads through MiXCR, listing each CDR3 protein once. The sample consists of 200,000 to 250,000 distinct CDR3 sequences, around 95% of them appearing once. This CDR3 comprises 17 residues. Germline-derived CDR1 and CDR2 are DFQATT and SNEGSKA (reference sequence). The V end was cut by 5 bases, the J end by 5 bases, with 27 bases between.

The receptor comes from a human donor with multiple sclerosis. The J gene is TRBJ2-5, the V gene TRBV20-1; possibly TRBD2 for D (6 bases). The sequenced material came from CD4+ T cells from PBMCs. CDR3: CSAPSVLATSRQETQYF. The CDR3 nucleotides read TGCAGTGCTCCCTCGGTGCTAGCGACCTCGAGGCAGGAGACCCAGTACTTC.